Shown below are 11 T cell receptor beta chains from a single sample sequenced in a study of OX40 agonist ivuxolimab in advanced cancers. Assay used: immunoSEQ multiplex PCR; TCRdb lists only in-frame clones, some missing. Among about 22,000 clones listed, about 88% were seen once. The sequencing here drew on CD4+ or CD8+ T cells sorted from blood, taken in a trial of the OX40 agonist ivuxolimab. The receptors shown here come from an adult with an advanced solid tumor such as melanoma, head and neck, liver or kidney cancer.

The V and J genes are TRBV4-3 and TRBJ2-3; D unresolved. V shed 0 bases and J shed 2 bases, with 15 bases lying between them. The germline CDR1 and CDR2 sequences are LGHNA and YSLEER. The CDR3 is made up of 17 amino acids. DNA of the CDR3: TGCGCCAGCAGCCAAGAACTCAGGAGCTCAAACACAGATACGCAGTATTTT. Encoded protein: CASSQELRSSNTDTQYF.

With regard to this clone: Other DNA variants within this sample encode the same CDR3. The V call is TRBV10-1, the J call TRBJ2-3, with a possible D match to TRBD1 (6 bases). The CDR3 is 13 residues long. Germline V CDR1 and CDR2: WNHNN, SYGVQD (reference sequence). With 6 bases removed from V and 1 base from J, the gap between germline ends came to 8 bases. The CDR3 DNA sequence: TGCGCCAGCAGGGCAGGGGGCACAGATACGCAGTATTTT. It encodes CASRAGGTDTQYF.

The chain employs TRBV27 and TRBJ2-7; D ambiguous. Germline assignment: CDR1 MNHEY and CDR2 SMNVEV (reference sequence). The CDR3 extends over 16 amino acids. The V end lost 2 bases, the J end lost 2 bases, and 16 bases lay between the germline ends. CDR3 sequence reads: CASSLTSPGLAYEQYF. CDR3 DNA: TGTGCCAGCAGTTTAACCTCCCCTGGCTTAGCCTACGAGCAGTACTTC.

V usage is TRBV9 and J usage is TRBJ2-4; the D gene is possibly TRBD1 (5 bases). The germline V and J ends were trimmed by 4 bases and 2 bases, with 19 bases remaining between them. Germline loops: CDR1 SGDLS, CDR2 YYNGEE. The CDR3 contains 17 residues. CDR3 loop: CASSPHGAGYTKNIQYF. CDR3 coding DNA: TGTGCCAGCAGCCCCCATGGTGCAGGGTATACCAAAAACATTCAGTACTTC.

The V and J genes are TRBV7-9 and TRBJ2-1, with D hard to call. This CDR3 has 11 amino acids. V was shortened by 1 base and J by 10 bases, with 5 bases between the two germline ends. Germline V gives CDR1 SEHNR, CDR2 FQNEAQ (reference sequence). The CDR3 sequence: CASSLGQEQFF. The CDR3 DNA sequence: TGTGCCAGCAGCTTAGGGCAGGAGCAGTTCTTC.

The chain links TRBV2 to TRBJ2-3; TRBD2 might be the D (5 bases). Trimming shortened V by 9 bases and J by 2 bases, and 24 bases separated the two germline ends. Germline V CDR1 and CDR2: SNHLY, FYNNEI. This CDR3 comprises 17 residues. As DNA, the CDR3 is TGTGCCAGATCCACGTCAGGAGGAATTGGCTTCACAGATACGCAGTATTTT. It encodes CARSTSGGIGFTDTQYF.

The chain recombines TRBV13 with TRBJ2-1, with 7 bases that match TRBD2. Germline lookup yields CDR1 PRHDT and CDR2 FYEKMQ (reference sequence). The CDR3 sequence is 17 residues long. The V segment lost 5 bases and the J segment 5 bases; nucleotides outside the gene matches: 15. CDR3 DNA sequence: TGTGCCAGCAGCGGGGGAGGGGACTTCATAGGGCACAATGAGCAGTTCTTC. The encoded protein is CASSGGGDFIGHNEQFF.

The DNA of the CDR3 is TGTGCCAGCAGCTTAGTGACGTTCTCCTACGAGCAGTACTTC. It translates to CASSLVTFSYEQYF. V and J are TRBV7-2 and TRBJ2-7; D remains ambiguous. The CDR3 is 14 residues long. Germline loops: CDR1 SGHTA, CDR2 FQGNSA. Trimming stripped 1 base from V and 0 bases from J, with 7 bases between.

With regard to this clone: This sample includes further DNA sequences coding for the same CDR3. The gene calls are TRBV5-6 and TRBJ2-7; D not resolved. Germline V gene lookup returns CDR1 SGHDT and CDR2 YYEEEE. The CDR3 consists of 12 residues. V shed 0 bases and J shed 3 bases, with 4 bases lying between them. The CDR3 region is CASSLGGYEQYF. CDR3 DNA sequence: TGTGCCAGCAGCTTGGGAGGCTACGAGCAGTACTTC. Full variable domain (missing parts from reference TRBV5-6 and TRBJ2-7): DAGVTQSPTHLIKTRGQQVTLRCSPKSGHDTVSWYQQALGQGPQFIFQYYEEEERQRGNFPDRFSGHQFPNYSSELNVNALLLGDSALYLCASSLGGYEQYFGPGTRLTVT.

CDR3 region: CASNYRDGYTF. The DNA of the CDR3 is TGTGCCAGCAACTACAGGGATGGCTACACCTTC. V and J are TRBV7-9 and TRBJ1-2; TRBD1 might be the D (6 bases). Germline V gives CDR1 SEHNR, CDR2 FQNEAQ (reference sequence). The CDR3 spans 11 residues. With 7 bases removed from V and 6 bases from J, the gap between germline ends came to 9 bases.

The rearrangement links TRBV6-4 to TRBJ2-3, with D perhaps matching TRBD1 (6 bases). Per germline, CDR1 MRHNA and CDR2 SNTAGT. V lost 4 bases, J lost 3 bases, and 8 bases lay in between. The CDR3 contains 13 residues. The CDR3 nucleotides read TGTGCCAGCAGTGCCGGGACAACAGATACGCAGTATTTT. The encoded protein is CASSAGTTDTQYF.